One sample yielded the 5 T cell receptor beta chains listed below, sequenced in a study of neoadjuvant anti-PD-1 for oral cavity cancer. Clones were read by immunoSEQ multiplex PCR, and TCRdb kept only the in-frame ones, dropping some. The table has approximately 15,000 clones, around 72% seen once. The sample here was PBMCs, taken before nivolumab (anti-PD-1) treatment. The source is a person aged 40 to 85 with oral cavity squamous cell carcinoma.

V usage is TRBV6-1 and J usage is TRBJ1-1; possible D gene TRBD1, 5 bases. Germline CDR1 and CDR2: MNHNS and SASEGT. V dropped 6 bases and J dropped 1 base, with 9 bases sitting between them. This CDR3 has 13 amino acids. The CDR3, as DNA: TGTGCCAGCAGCTGGGGGAGGAACACTGAAGCTTTCTTT. Translation: CASSWGRNTEAFF.

This clone was detected only once. The CDR3 coding sequence is TGCGCCAGCAGCTTTTCACTAGCGGGGTCCTACAATGAGCAGTTCTTC. Residues: CASSFSLAGSYNEQFF. This chain joins TRBV5-1 and TRBJ2-1, with 10 bases lining up with TRBD2. The CDR3 is made up of 16 amino acids. CDR1 SGHRS and CDR2 YFSETQ come from the germline V gene. J was trimmed by 1 base and V by 2 bases; bases with no gene match: 3.

In its sample, this clone was seen a few times. The chain recombines TRBV6-6 with TRBJ1-3; TRBD1 is a possible D gene (6 bases). Trimming shortened V by 0 bases and J by 5 bases, and 11 bases separated the two germline ends. CDR3 size: 15 residues. Germline V gives CDR1 MNHNY, CDR2 SVGAGI (reference sequence). CDR3 amino acids: CASSYSGGDRNTIYF. The CDR3 DNA reads TGTGCCAGCAGTTACTCCGGGGGCGATCGAAACACCATATATTTT.

The CDR3 loop is CAWTRRTGLGEQYF. DNA of the CDR3: TGTGCCTGGACCCGACGAACAGGGCTAGGCGAGCAGTACTTC. The V gene is TRBV30, the J gene TRBJ2-7; D possibly corresponds to TRBD1 (6 bases). The CDR3 is 14 residues long. Per germline, CDR1 GTSNPN and CDR2 SVGIG (reference sequence). Trimming pared 4 bases from V and 6 bases from J, leaving 19 bases between. Using reference TRBV30 and TRBJ2-7 for the parts outside the CDR3, the full variable domain is SQTIHQWPATLVQPVGSPLSLECTVEGTSNPNLYWYRQAAGRGLQLLFYSVGIGQISSEVPQNLSASRPQDRQFILSSKKLLLSDSGFYLCAWTRRTGLGEQYFGPGTRLTVT.

This clone has a handful of counts. This rearrangement joins TRBV28 to TRBJ1-5; 7 nucleotides line up with TRBD1. This CDR3 contains 14 residues. CDR1 and CDR2 (germline): MDHEN, SYDVKM. The V segment lost 5 bases and the J segment 3 bases; nucleotides outside the gene matches: 4. As DNA, the CDR3 is TGTGCCAGCAGTGACAGGGTAGTCAATCAGCCCCAGCATTTT. Encoded protein: CASSDRVVNQPQHF.